Each of the 24 T cell receptor beta chains below was sequenced from the same sample in a study of blood T cell repertoires in COVID-19. This table comes from immunoSEQ multiplex PCR, and its TCRdb copy is limited to in-frame clones, with some not included. The data show hundreds of thousands of clones, with about nine tenths seen just once and around 12% held by the top ten. The sequencing input was peripheral blood. Every receptor here comes from a woman between 45 and 65 years old with COVID-19, enrolled during active disease.

The chain uses TRBV2 and TRBJ2-6, with a weak D call TRBD1 (5 bases). Deletions cut 4 bases from V and 1 base from J, with 8 bases between. The CDR3 runs to 15 residues. Germline CDR1 SNHLY, CDR2 FYNNEI. For the CDR3, the DNA is TGTGCCAGCAGTGGAAGGGGTTCTGGGGCCAACGTCCTGACTTTC. Translation gives CASSGRGSGANVLTF.

The table lists this clone with a few counts. The chain joins TRBV12-3 or TRBV12-4 to TRBJ1-1; no definite D call. Deletions cut 7 bases from V and 1 base from J, with 10 bases between. CDR3 length equals 13 residues. CDR3 in amino acids: CASTSQRNTEAFF. The CDR3 coding sequence is TGTGCCAGCACCTCACAGAGGAACACTGAAGCTTTCTTT.

The chain couples TRBV6-5 to TRBJ1-2; D gene unclear. The CDR3 has 13 amino acids. V was shortened by 7 bases and J by 8 bases, with 17 bases between the two germline ends. CDR1 is MNHEY and CDR2 is SVGAGI in the germline V gene. DNA for the CDR3: TGTGCCAGCACCTCCGTAGACATTCGGGGCTACACCTTC. Translating it yields CASTSVDIRGYTF.

V usage is TRBV23-1 and J usage is TRBJ2-7; 10 bases align to TRBD2. TRBV23-1 is annotated as an ORF whose role is uncertain. The length of the CDR3 is 18 residues. V gave up 0 bases and J gave up 4 bases; unmatched junction bases: 12. CDR3 in DNA: TGCGCCAGCAGTCAATCGGTAGCGGGGGGAGTAAGAAGTTACGAGCAGTACTTC. Its translation: CASSQSVAGGVRSYEQYF.

In its sample, this clone was seen a few times. V gene TRBV6-5 combines with J gene TRBJ1-5, with 7 nucleotides matching TRBD1. Germline V lookup: CDR1 MNHEY, CDR2 SVGAGI. Trimming took 4 bases from V and 7 from J; bases not matched to a gene: 10. The CDR3 is made up of 15 amino acids. CDR3 residues: CASSSHTGERQPQHF. CDR3 coding DNA: TGTGCCAGCAGTTCCCACACAGGGGAACGCCAGCCCCAGCATTTT.

V usage is TRBV19 and J usage is TRBJ1-2; D unclear. The ends were cut back, 7 bases at V and 7 bases at J, with 19 bases in the middle. The CDR3 has 14 residues. Germline values: CDR1 LNHDA, CDR2 SQIVND (reference sequence). The CDR3 spells CASKSTGEYSGYTF. The CDR3 DNA follows: TGTGCCAGTAAATCCACTGGAGAGTATAGTGGCTACACCTTC.

The chain couples TRBV9 to TRBJ2-2; 7 nucleotides agree with TRBD2. This CDR3 has 16 residues. The ends lost 4 bases at V and 1 base at J; junction bases unmatched: 7. Germline CDR1 SGDLS, CDR2 YYNGEE. The CDR3 loop is CASSPWGTMNTGELFF. CDR3 bases: TGTGCCAGCAGCCCATGGGGGACTATGAACACCGGGGAGCTGTTTTTT.

The chain carries TRBV5-1 and TRBJ2-5, with 14 positions matching TRBD2. Trimming cost V 4 bases and J 4 bases; bases outside gene matches: 9. This CDR3 has 17 amino acids. Germline values: CDR1 SGHRS, CDR2 YFSETQ. CDR3 in amino acids: CASSLRLAGGLGETQYF. The CDR3 coding sequence is TGCGCCAGCAGCCTTCGACTAGCGGGGGGGCTAGGAGAGACCCAGTACTTC.

This clone was picked up a small number of times. The rearrangement links TRBV2 to TRBJ1-5; tentative D call: TRBD1 (5 bases). From germline, CDR1 is SNHLY and CDR2 FYNNEI. The CDR3 extends over 12 amino acids. The germline V and J ends were trimmed by 6 bases and 7 bases, with 10 bases remaining between them. The CDR3 region is CASSPDRQPQHF. CDR3 coding DNA: TGTGCCAGCAGCCCCGACAGACAGCCCCAGCATTTT.

The chain couples TRBV29-1 to TRBJ2-7; D is undetermined. Per the germline V gene, CDR1 is SQVTM and CDR2 is ANQGSEA. This CDR3 spans 13 amino acids. Trimming left V 3 bases short and J 7 bases short, with 16 bases between. The CDR3 loop is CSVEPRHLVEQYF. The CDR3 DNA sequence: TGCAGCGTTGAGCCCAGACACCTTGTGGAGCAGTACTTC.

The gene calls are TRBV29-1 and TRBJ1-2; the match to TRBD1 covers 9 bases. In germline, CDR1 is SQVTM, CDR2 ANQGSEA. Trimming took 6 bases from V and 7 from J; bases not matched to a gene: 3. The CDR3 sequence is 11 residues long. CDR3 residues: CSVRDRVGYTF. CDR3 DNA: TGCAGCGTCCGGGACAGGGTTGGCTACACCTTC.

The gene calls are TRBV15 and TRBJ2-3; the D gene is possibly TRBD2 (6 bases). CDR1 LNHNV and CDR2 YYDKDF come from the germline V gene (reference sequence). The CDR3 is 13 residues long. The V and J ends lost 7 bases and 5 bases respectively, with 13 bases between them. This CDR3 reads CATKLVGGDTQYF. Written as DNA, the CDR3 is TGTGCCACCAAGCTGGTGGGGGGAGATACGCAGTATTTT. The whole variable domain, remainder taken from reference TRBV15 and TRBJ2-3, is DAMVIQNPRYQVTQFGKPVTLSCSQTLNHNVMYWYQQKSSQAPKLLFHYYDKDFNNEADTPDNFQSRRPNTSFCFLDIRSPGLGDTAMYLCATKLVGGDTQYFGPGTRLTVL.

The chain carries TRBV29-1 and TRBJ2-1; 13 bases are a match to TRBD2. Germline trimming cut 1 base from V and 8 bases from J; bases unmatched to any gene: 11. CDR1 is SQVTM and CDR2 is ANQGSEA in the germline V gene. The CDR3 runs to 17 residues. CDR3 sequence (DNA): TGCAGCGTTGAAGGGAAACTAGCGGGGGGGCAGAGTCATGAGCAGTTCTTC. This sequence encodes CSVEGKLAGGQSHEQFF.

This chain joins TRBV9 and TRBJ1-1, with D possibly matching TRBD1 (6 bases). CDR1 and CDR2 (germline): SGDLS, YYNGEE. The CDR3 extends over 15 amino acids. The V end was cut by 5 bases, the J end by 5 bases, with 19 bases between. CDR3 bases: TGTGCCAGCAGTTCTCAGGGGTCGGGAAAAACTGAAGCTTTCTTT. This gives the protein CASSSQGSGKTEAFF.

The V and J genes are TRBV5-4 and TRBJ2-3; D is perhaps TRBD2 (6 bases). This CDR3 has 15 residues. Trimming took off 1 base at V and 2 bases at J, with 11 bases between the two ends. The germline CDR1 and CDR2 sequences are SGHNT and YYREEE (reference sequence). CDR3 DNA sequence: TGTGCCAGCAGCTTGTTGTTAGCGGCCACAGATACGCAGTATTTT. This encodes CASSLLLAATDTQYF.

CDR3 nucleotide sequence: TGTGCCAGCAGACTCAAGGGGGCAGGGAAAGCTTTCTTT. Its protein is CASRLKGAGKAFF. The chain carries TRBV3-1 (or the pseudogene TRBV3-2) and TRBJ1-1; 7 bases are a match to TRBD1. After removal of 6 bases from V and 9 bases from J, the junction contained 10 bases not matched to a gene. Germline assignment: CDR1 LGHDT and CDR2 YNNKEL (reference sequence). The CDR3 is 13 residues long.

The chain has TRBV15 and TRBJ1-4; D perhaps matches TRBD1 (6 bases). V lost 3 bases and J lost 7, with 12 bases in between. The CDR3 totals 14 residues. Germline V gene lookup returns CDR1 LNHNV and CDR2 YYDKDF (reference sequence). The CDR3 bases are TGTGCCACCAGCAGCAGGACAGTTCCTGAAAAACTGTTTTTT. Its translation: CATSSRTVPEKLFF.

The chain joins TRBV7-2 to TRBJ1-2, with TRBD1 identical over 12 bases. Per the germline V gene, CDR1 is SGHTA and CDR2 is FQGNSA. After removal of 4 bases from V and 8 bases from J, the junction contained 5 bases not matched to a gene. There are 14 residues in the CDR3. The DNA of the CDR3 is TGTGCCAGCAGCTGGGGACAGGGGGCGGGCGGCTACACCTTC. It codes for CASSWGQGAGGYTF.

This clone showed up just a few times. The chain links TRBV5-4 to TRBJ2-1; D uncertain. V was shortened by 0 bases and J by 3 bases, with 10 bases between the two germline ends. The CDR3 length is 15 residues. Germline V gives CDR1 SGHNT, CDR2 YYREEE (reference sequence). CDR3 nucleotide sequence: TGTGCCAGCAGCTTGGGGCAGTCTCTCTACAATGAGCAGTTCTTC. Translation gives CASSLGQSLYNEQFF.

The chain joins TRBV30 to TRBJ1-2; D unclear. The CDR3 consists of 11 residues. Trimming cost V 1 base and J 5 bases, with 5 bases left between them. CDR1 and CDR2 from the germline V gene are GTSNPN and SVGIG (reference sequence). For the CDR3, the DNA is TGTGCCTGGAGTGACGGGTATGGCTACACCTTC. Residues: CAWSDGYGYTF. Full variable domain (remainder filled in from reference TRBV30 and TRBJ1-2): SQTIHQWPATLVQPVGSPLSLECTVEGTSNPNLYWYRQAAGRGLQLLFYSVGIGQISSEVPQNLSASRPQDRQFILSSKKLLLSDSGFYLCAWSDGYGYTFGSGTRLTVV.

This chain joins TRBV5-1 and TRBJ1-2, with TRBD1 matching 10 bases. V dropped 4 bases and J dropped 8; count of bases not matched to a gene: 11. The germline CDR1 and CDR2 sequences are SGHRS and YFSETQ. The CDR3 is 15 amino acids. CDR3 nucleotide sequence: TGCGCCAGCAGCGAAATACCGGGACAGGGGAACGGCTACACCTTC. Its protein is CASSEIPGQGNGYTF.

A single count supports this clone. V gene TRBV6-5 combines with J gene TRBJ1-1; unclear D gene. The CDR3 covers 13 residues. Germline values: CDR1 MNHEY, CDR2 SVGAGI. The CDR3 here is CAVCKRPNTEAFF. As DNA, the CDR3 is TGTGCTGTGTGCAAGCGACCGAACACTGAAGCTTTCTTT.

The CDR3 here is CASSASGGRDEKLFF. CDR3 in DNA: TGCGCCAGCTCCGCAAGCGGGGGAAGGGATGAAAAACTGTTTTTT. The chain recombines TRBV5-1 with TRBJ1-4; D may be TRBD1 (5 bases). The germline CDR1 and CDR2 sequences are SGHRS and YFSETQ. Deletions cut 7 bases from V and 6 bases from J, with 19 bases between. CDR3 length equals 15 residues.

This clone was recorded once. V gene TRBV11-3 combines with J gene TRBJ1-1, with D possibly being TRBD1 (6 bases). Germline-derived CDR1 and CDR2 are SGHNT and YENEEA. V was trimmed by 7 bases and J by 1 base, leaving 22 bases between them. The CDR3 spans 17 residues. The CDR3 region has the DNA TGTGCCAGCACAAAGGGTGCTCCAGGGGAAGGGAACACTGAAGCTTTCTTT. Residues: CASTKGAPGEGNTEAFF.